These 21 T cell receptor beta chains were sequenced from one sample in a study of CD8+CD57+ T cells in acquired aplastic anemia. Only patients with CD8+CD57+ cell expansion on flow cytometry were chosen for sequencing. The template used for profiling TCR beta VDJ and CDR3 was genomic DNA. TCRdb ran MiXCR on the reads and lists one entry per CDR3 protein. The sample includes around 160,000 distinct CDR3 sequences, 45% to 55% of them seen just once. The sequenced material came from sorted CD4+, CD8+, or CD8+CD57+ T cells (not recorded which) from PBMCs. The source of these receptors is a human donor with aplastic anemia.

The chain joins TRBV30 to TRBJ1-5, with 9 nucleotides matching TRBD1. The CDR3 length is 14 residues. From germline, CDR1 is GTSNPN and CDR2 SVGIG (reference sequence). The V segment lost 0 bases and the J segment 7 bases; nucleotides outside the gene matches: 4. The CDR3 spells CAWSVATGGQPQHF. The CDR3 DNA reads TGTGCCTGGAGTGTAGCAACAGGGGGCCAGCCCCAGCATTTT.

This clonotype was detected many times. The genes are TRBV12-3 or TRBV12-4 and TRBJ2-6, with 7 positions matching TRBD1. Trimming cost V 2 bases and J 12 bases; bases outside gene matches: 10. This CDR3 is 15 amino acids long. The CDR3 sequence is CASSLPTGQVSVLTF. CDR3 DNA: TGTGCCAGCAGTTTACCAACCGGACAGGTGAGCGTCCTGACTTTC.

This chain uses TRBV10-3 with TRBJ2-1, with 10 nucleotides matching TRBD2. V lost 10 bases and J lost 8; bases outside the gene matches: 17. CDR3 length equals 16 residues. Germline V gene sequence: CDR1 ENHRY, CDR2 SYGVKD. CDR3 in DNA: TGTGCCAGCAGCCCCCCCCAGCGGGAGGGTTCGGATGAGCAGTTCTTC. Translation gives CASSPPQREGSDEQFF.

For this clonotype: A much more abundant neighbour one base away suggests this may be a read error. In DNA, the CDR3 is TGTGCCAGCTCGTATGTACCAGATGCGCAGTATTTT. This translates into CASSYVPDAQYF. The V gene is TRBV10-3, the J gene TRBJ2-3; no firm D call. In germline, CDR1 is ENHRY, CDR2 SYGVKD. The length of the CDR3 is 12 residues.

This clonotype occurred once. J is TRBJ1-5 and V is TRBV2; TRBD1 matches at 7 bases. Per the germline V gene, CDR1 is SNHLY and CDR2 is FYNNEI. CDR3 length equals 13 residues. V shed 8 bases and J 3 bases; nucleotides not matched to a gene: 4. CDR3 nucleotides: TGTGCCAGCGGGACAGAGTACAATCAGCCCCAGCATTTT. It translates to CASGTEYNQPQHF.

The chain combines TRBV2 with TRBJ2-1, with 8 bases fitting TRBD2. CDR3 size: 13 residues. Germline V CDR1 and CDR2: SNHLY, FYNNEI. The CDR3 DNA reads TGTGCGAGGGGGGTAGCGGGAACCAATGAGCAGTTCTTC. As protein: CARGVAGTNEQFF.

The chain combines TRBV2 with TRBJ1-5; 8 positions agree with TRBD1. V trimming: 7 bases; J trimming: 1 base; junction bases outside the gene matches: 6. This CDR3 has 15 amino acids. The germline gives CDR1 SNHLY, CDR2 FYNNEI. The CDR3 is CASNDRGLSNQPQHF. The CDR3 DNA follows: TGTGCCAGCAATGACAGGGGACTAAGCAATCAGCCCCAGCATTTT.

This chain joins TRBV2 and TRBJ2-7, with TRBD1 identical over 7 bases. This CDR3 has 14 amino acids. V lost 4 bases to trimming and J lost 7 bases; unmatched junction nucleotides: 10. CDR1 SNHLY and CDR2 FYNNEI come from the germline V gene. CDR3 nucleotide sequence: TGTGCCAGCAGTGTTGGGACAGACCCCAGGGAGCAGTACTTC. It yields the protein CASSVGTDPREQYF.

Details on this clonotype: It may be a read error: a sequence one base away is much more abundant. This sequence joins TRBV13 and TRBJ2-7; the match to TRBD2 covers 9 bases. The germline gives CDR1 PRHDT, CDR2 FYEKMQ (reference sequence). This CDR3 is 13 amino acids long. V dropped 5 bases and J dropped 9; count of bases not matched to a gene: 8. CDR3 sequence reads: CASSPRTSDGQYF. DNA for the CDR3: TGTGCCAGCAGCCCTAGGACTAGCGACGGGCAGTACTTC.

This clonotype has ten or more counts. V gene TRBV5-1 combines with J gene TRBJ2-1, with D uncertain. V dropped 3 bases and J dropped 0 bases, with 10 bases sitting between them. CDR1 SGHRS and CDR2 YFSETQ come from the germline V gene. The CDR3 runs 15 residues. Here the CDR3 reads CASSSISNSYNEQFF. CDR3 DNA sequence: TGCGCCAGCAGCTCCATCTCAAACTCCTACAATGAGCAGTTCTTC. Full variable domain (remainder filled in from reference TRBV5-1 and TRBJ2-1): KAGVTQTPRYLIKTRGQQVTLSCSPISGHRSVSWYQQTPGQGLQFLFEYFSETQRNKGNFPGRFSGRQFSNSRSEMNVSTLELGDSALYLCASSSISNSYNEQFFGPGTRLTVL.

The rearrangement links TRBV7-3 to TRBJ2-5; D is unclear. Germline lookup yields CDR1 SGHTA and CDR2 FQGTGA. The CDR3 sequence is 13 residues long. Trimming shortened V by 1 base and J by 3 bases, and 6 bases separated the two germline ends. The CDR3 DNA is TGTGCCAGCAGCTTAAGACGGGAAGAGACCCAGTACTTC. Protein product: CASSLRREETQYF. The complete variable domain, with remaining parts taken from reference TRBV7-3 and TRBJ2-5, reads GAGVSQTPSNKVTEKGKYVELRCDPISGHTALYWYRQSLGQGPEFLIYFQGTGAADDSGLPNDRFFAVRPEGSVSTLKIQRTERGDSAVYLCASSLRREETQYFGPGTRLLVL.

This chain joins TRBV12-3 or TRBV12-4 and TRBJ1-2; D ambiguous. V was trimmed by 5 bases and J by 1 base, leaving 14 bases between them. The CDR3 length is 15 residues. CDR3 sequence reads: CASSPTVILNYGYTF. The CDR3 DNA sequence: TGTGCCAGCAGTCCGACCGTAATTCTTAACTATGGCTACACCTTC.

This clonotype was observed at least ten times. The chain employs TRBV4-2 and TRBJ2-2, with D possibly matching TRBD1 (5 bases). This CDR3 region has 17 residues. Between the trimmed V and J ends, which lost 4 bases and 1 base, there was a span of 16 bases. Germline lookup yields CDR1 LGHNA and CDR2 YNFKEQ. CDR3 sequence reads: CASSPWTSAGNTGELFF. The CDR3 nucleotides are TGTGCCAGCAGCCCCTGGACATCTGCAGGGAACACCGGGGAGCTGTTTTTT.

The chain combines TRBV28 with TRBJ1-1, with a possible D match to TRBD1 (5 bases). Germline assignment: CDR1 MDHEN and CDR2 SYDVKM. CDR3 size: 15 residues. V was pared by 3 bases and J by 7 bases, with 18 bases between. The DNA for the CDR3 is TGTGCCAGCAGTTTCGCGACGGGGGGGGTATATGAAGCTTTCTTT. Protein: CASSFATGGVYEAFF.

V usage is TRBV2 and J usage is TRBJ2-5; no definite D call. Germline CDR1 SNHLY, CDR2 FYNNEI. V dropped 10 bases and J dropped 4 bases, with 4 bases sitting between them. This CDR3 has 9 residues. CDR3 residues: CATTETQYF. CDR3 sequence (DNA): TGTGCCACCACAGAGACCCAGTACTTC.

A note on this clonotype: The junction and the germline gene differ at one end; a read error may be behind it. The chain combines TRBV15 with TRBJ2-3; 11 bases align to TRBD1. This CDR3 has 16 amino acids. Germline CDR1 LNHNV, CDR2 YYDKDF (reference sequence). This chain's CDR3 is CATGRPRTGGTDTLYF. Written as DNA, the CDR3 is TGTGCCACCGGCAGACCCCGGACAGGGGGCACAGATACGCTGTATTTT.

The table lists this clonotype with a count of one. The chain combines TRBV11-1 with TRBJ2-1; TRBD2 might be the D (6 bases). V shed 2 bases and J shed 2 bases, with 10 bases lying between them. Per germline, CDR1 SGHAT and CDR2 FQDESV (reference sequence). The CDR3 spans 15 residues. The CDR3 coding sequence is TGTGCCAGCAGCTTATCGGCGGGACCCTACAATGAGCAGTTCTTC. This translates into CASSLSAGPYNEQFF.

Ten or more counts support this clonotype. The chain is built from TRBV9 and TRBJ1-4; D is uncertain. CDR1 and CDR2 (germline): SGDLS, YYNGEE. V lost 6 bases to trimming and J lost 4 bases, with 10 bases between them. The CDR3 is 13 residues long. As DNA, the CDR3 is TGTGCCAGCACCCCGGGCCTTAATGAAAAACTGTTTTTT. It yields the protein CASTPGLNEKLFF.

In nucleotides, the CDR3 is TGCAGTGCTAGAGGACAGGCCCTAAACTATGGCTACACCTTC. Protein sequence: CSARGQALNYGYTF. This rearrangement joins TRBV20-1 to TRBJ1-2, with D perhaps TRBD1 (6 bases). The germline V and J ends were trimmed by 1 base and 2 bases, with 11 bases remaining between them. Germline loops: CDR1 DFQATT, CDR2 SNEGSKA (reference sequence). The CDR3 totals 14 residues.

The gene calls are TRBV2 and TRBJ1-5, with D possibly being TRBD1 (5 bases). CDR3 length equals 14 residues. From germline, CDR1 is SNHLY and CDR2 FYNNEI. Trimming cost V 3 bases and J 10 bases, with 16 bases left between them. In DNA, the CDR3 is TGTGCCAGCAGTGATAGGGGTCGGGATTCACCCCAGCATTTT. Residues: CASSDRGRDSPQHF. Drawing the rest from reference TRBV2 and TRBJ1-5, the complete variable domain is EPEVTQTPSHQVTQMGQEVILRCVPISNHLYFYWYRQILGQKVEFLVSFYNNEISEKSEIFDDQFSVERPDGSNFTLKIRSTKLEDSAMYFCASSDRGRDSPQHFGDGTRLSIL.

As to this clonotype: This may stem from a read error, because a much larger clone lies one nucleotide away. This chain connects TRBV5-1 to TRBJ2-6, with D tentatively TRBD2 (5 bases). Germline V gene lookup returns CDR1 SGHRS and CDR2 YFSETQ. The CDR3 is made up of 18 amino acids. CDR3 DNA: TGCACCAGCAGTTCGGCACTAGGTCTCCACTCTGGGGCCAACGTCCTGACTTTC. Residues: CTSSSALGLHSGANVLTF.